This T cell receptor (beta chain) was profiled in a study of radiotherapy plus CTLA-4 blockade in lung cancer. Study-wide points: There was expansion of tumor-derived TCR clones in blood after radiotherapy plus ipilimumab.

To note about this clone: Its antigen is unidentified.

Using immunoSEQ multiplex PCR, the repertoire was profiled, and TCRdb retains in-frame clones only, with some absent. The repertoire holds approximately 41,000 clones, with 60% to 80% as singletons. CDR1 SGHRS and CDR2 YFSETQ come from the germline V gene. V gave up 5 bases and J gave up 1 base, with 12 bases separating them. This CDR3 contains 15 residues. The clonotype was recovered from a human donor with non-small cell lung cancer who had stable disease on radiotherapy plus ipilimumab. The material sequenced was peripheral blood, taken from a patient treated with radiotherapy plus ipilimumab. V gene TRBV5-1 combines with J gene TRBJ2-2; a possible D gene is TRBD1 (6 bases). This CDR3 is CASRRDTGNTGELFF. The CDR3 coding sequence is TGCGCCAGCAGAAGGGACACCGGGAACACCGGGGAGCTGTTTTTT.